These 12 T cell receptor beta chains came from one sample sequenced in a study of T and B cells in COVID-19 patients (dated by TCRdb to 2019 to 2021). This sample was sequenced with an Illumina MiSeq. Multiplex PCR with BIOMED2 TRB-A/B primer pools was used to amplify the TRB rearrangements. TCRdb trimmed public reads at Q25 via fastp, called clones via MiXCR and kept in-frame beta chains. Entries that share a CDR3 protein sequence are merged under the most common genes and DNA. The sample includes about 21,000 distinct CDR3 sequences, with over 25% observed a single time. The ten most abundant clones make up 2% to 2.5% of the sample. TRB repertoires were amplified from 250-500 ng of genomic DNA extracted from blood. The sample consisted of blood. These receptors all stem from a human donor who had recovered from COVID-19.

The rearrangement joins TRBV20-1 to TRBJ1-2; a weak D match, TRBD1 (5 bases). V was shortened by 4 bases and J by 1 base, with 16 bases between the two germline ends. Germline V CDR1 and CDR2: DFQATT, SNEGSKA (reference sequence). There are 15 residues in the CDR3. DNA of the CDR3: TGCAGTGCTACCAGGGTGGGGGAAAGTAACTATGGCTACACCTTC. Amino acid sequence: CSATRVGESNYGYTF.

This clonotype was seen many times. The rearrangement links TRBV18 to TRBJ2-5; D unresolved. The germline V and J ends were trimmed by 1 base and 0 bases, with 6 bases remaining between them. There are 14 residues in the CDR3. The germline V gene encodes CDR1 KGHSH and CDR2 LQKENI. CDR3 nucleotides: TGTGCCAGCTCACCACAAGGAGACCAAGAGACCCAGTACTTC. Encoded protein: CASSPQGDQETQYF. The variable domain in full, completed from reference TRBV18 and TRBJ2-5, reads NAGVMQNPRHLVRRRGQEARLRCSPMKGHSHVYWYRQLPEEGLKFMVYLQKENIIDESGMPKERFSAEFPKEGPSILRIQQVVRGDSAAYFCASSPQGDQETQYFGPGTRLLVL.

In its sample, this clonotype ranks as medium-sized (0.01 to 0.1%). The chain recombines TRBV19 with TRBJ2-3; TRBD2 might be the D (5 bases). CDR1 is LNHDA, CDR2 SQIVND, per germline (reference sequence). With 3 bases removed from V and 0 bases from J, the gap between germline ends came to 7 bases. This CDR3 is built from 14 residues. The CDR3 protein is CASSMRTSTDTQYF. The CDR3 nucleotides are TGTGCCAGTAGTATGCGGACTAGCACAGATACGCAGTATTTT. The full variable domain, in which reference TRBV19 and TRBJ2-3 provide the parts outside the CDR3, is DGGITQSPKYLFRKEGQNVTLSCEQNLNHDAMYWYRQDPGQGLRLIYYSQIVNDFQKGDIAEGYSVSREKKESFPLTVTSAQKNPTAFYLCASSMRTSTDTQYFGPGTRLTVL.

This clonotype is deemed medium-sized. This chain uses TRBV5-6 with TRBJ2-1; D uncertain. The CDR3 loop spans 16 amino acids. Trimming took off 0 bases at V and 0 bases at J, with 10 bases between the two ends. Germline CDR1 is SGHDT and CDR2 is YYEEEE. For the CDR3, the DNA is TGTGCCAGCAGCTTGGCGCGGTCGAGCTCCTACAATGAGCAGTTCTTC. This encodes CASSLARSSSYNEQFF.

The V call is TRBV7-9, the J call TRBJ1-1, with 11 bases identical to TRBD1. The CDR3 is 16 amino acids. Germline-derived CDR1 and CDR2 are SEHNR and FQNEAQ (reference sequence). Trimming at V came to 5 bases and at J to 0 bases, leaving 5 bases not matched to a gene. The CDR3 sequence is CASSPRTGGMNTEAFF. The CDR3 DNA is TGTGCCAGCAGCCCCCGGACAGGGGGCATGAACACTGAAGCTTTCTTT.

The V gene is TRBV6-4, the J gene TRBJ1-1, with 7 bases that match TRBD1. V lost 1 base, J lost 1 base, and 0 bases stayed unmatched. CDR1 MRHNA and CDR2 SNTAGT come from the germline V gene. The CDR3 is made up of 14 amino acids. The CDR3 nucleotides read TGTGCCAGCAGTGACTGGGACAGGAACACTGAAGCTTTCTTT. It specifies CASSDWDRNTEAFF.

This clonotype ranks as medium-sized (0.01 to 0.1%). The V gene is TRBV27, the J gene TRBJ2-1; 9 bases are shared with TRBD1. Per the germline V gene, CDR1 is MNHEY and CDR2 is SMNVEV (reference sequence). The length of the CDR3 is 12 residues. Trimming cost V 5 bases and J 12 bases; bases outside gene matches: 5. The DNA for the CDR3 is TGTGCCAGCAGTCAACAGGGGGCGAGGCAGTTCTTC. This gives the protein CASSQQGARQFF.

This clonotype was detected many times. V is TRBV6-5 and J is TRBJ1-2; TRBD1 matches at 10 bases. From germline, CDR1 is MNHEY and CDR2 SVGAGI. Trimming cost V 7 bases and J 6 bases; bases outside gene matches: 11. The CDR3 is made up of 15 amino acids. The CDR3: CASTPTGQGHHGYTF. In nucleotides, the CDR3 is TGTGCCAGCACCCCTACGGGACAGGGGCATCATGGCTACACCTTC.

The chain recombines TRBV20-1 with TRBJ1-4; D possibly corresponds to TRBD1 (6 bases). The CDR3 sequence is 14 residues long. Trimming removed 0 bases from V and 8 bases from J, with 13 bases in between. CDR1 is DFQATT, CDR2 SNEGSKA, per germline (reference sequence). CDR3 in DNA: TGCAGTGCTAGAGATCCCCAGGGGAGGGAAAAACTGTTTTTT. Amino acid sequence: CSARDPQGREKLFF.

The gene calls are TRBV27 and TRBJ1-1; D gene unclear. Trimming stripped 2 bases from V and 7 bases from J, with 11 bases between. CDR1 MNHEY and CDR2 SMNVEV come from the germline V gene (reference sequence). The CDR3 contains 13 residues. The CDR3 DNA reads as TGTGCCAGCAGTTTACTCAGCCCCCATGAAGCTTTCTTT. Translation: CASSLLSPHEAFF.

This clonotype was picked up a small number of times. The genes are TRBV12-3 or TRBV12-4 and TRBJ2-7, with TRBD1 matching over 9 bases. The CDR3 has 14 residues. Germline trimming cut 5 bases from V and 2 bases from J; bases unmatched to any gene: 4. CDR3 amino acids: CASSETGGAYEQYF. The CDR3, as DNA: TGTGCCAGCAGTGAAACAGGGGGCGCCTACGAGCAGTACTTC.

The chain employs TRBV11-3 and TRBJ1-5; the D gene is possibly TRBD1 (5 bases). Trimming removed 5 bases from V and 3 bases from J, with 11 bases in between. CDR3 length: 14 amino acids. Germline V gives CDR1 SGHNT, CDR2 YENEEA. The CDR3 spells CASSQGRNNQPQHF. Here the CDR3 DNA reads TGTGCCAGCAGCCAGGGACGGAACAATCAGCCCCAGCATTTT.